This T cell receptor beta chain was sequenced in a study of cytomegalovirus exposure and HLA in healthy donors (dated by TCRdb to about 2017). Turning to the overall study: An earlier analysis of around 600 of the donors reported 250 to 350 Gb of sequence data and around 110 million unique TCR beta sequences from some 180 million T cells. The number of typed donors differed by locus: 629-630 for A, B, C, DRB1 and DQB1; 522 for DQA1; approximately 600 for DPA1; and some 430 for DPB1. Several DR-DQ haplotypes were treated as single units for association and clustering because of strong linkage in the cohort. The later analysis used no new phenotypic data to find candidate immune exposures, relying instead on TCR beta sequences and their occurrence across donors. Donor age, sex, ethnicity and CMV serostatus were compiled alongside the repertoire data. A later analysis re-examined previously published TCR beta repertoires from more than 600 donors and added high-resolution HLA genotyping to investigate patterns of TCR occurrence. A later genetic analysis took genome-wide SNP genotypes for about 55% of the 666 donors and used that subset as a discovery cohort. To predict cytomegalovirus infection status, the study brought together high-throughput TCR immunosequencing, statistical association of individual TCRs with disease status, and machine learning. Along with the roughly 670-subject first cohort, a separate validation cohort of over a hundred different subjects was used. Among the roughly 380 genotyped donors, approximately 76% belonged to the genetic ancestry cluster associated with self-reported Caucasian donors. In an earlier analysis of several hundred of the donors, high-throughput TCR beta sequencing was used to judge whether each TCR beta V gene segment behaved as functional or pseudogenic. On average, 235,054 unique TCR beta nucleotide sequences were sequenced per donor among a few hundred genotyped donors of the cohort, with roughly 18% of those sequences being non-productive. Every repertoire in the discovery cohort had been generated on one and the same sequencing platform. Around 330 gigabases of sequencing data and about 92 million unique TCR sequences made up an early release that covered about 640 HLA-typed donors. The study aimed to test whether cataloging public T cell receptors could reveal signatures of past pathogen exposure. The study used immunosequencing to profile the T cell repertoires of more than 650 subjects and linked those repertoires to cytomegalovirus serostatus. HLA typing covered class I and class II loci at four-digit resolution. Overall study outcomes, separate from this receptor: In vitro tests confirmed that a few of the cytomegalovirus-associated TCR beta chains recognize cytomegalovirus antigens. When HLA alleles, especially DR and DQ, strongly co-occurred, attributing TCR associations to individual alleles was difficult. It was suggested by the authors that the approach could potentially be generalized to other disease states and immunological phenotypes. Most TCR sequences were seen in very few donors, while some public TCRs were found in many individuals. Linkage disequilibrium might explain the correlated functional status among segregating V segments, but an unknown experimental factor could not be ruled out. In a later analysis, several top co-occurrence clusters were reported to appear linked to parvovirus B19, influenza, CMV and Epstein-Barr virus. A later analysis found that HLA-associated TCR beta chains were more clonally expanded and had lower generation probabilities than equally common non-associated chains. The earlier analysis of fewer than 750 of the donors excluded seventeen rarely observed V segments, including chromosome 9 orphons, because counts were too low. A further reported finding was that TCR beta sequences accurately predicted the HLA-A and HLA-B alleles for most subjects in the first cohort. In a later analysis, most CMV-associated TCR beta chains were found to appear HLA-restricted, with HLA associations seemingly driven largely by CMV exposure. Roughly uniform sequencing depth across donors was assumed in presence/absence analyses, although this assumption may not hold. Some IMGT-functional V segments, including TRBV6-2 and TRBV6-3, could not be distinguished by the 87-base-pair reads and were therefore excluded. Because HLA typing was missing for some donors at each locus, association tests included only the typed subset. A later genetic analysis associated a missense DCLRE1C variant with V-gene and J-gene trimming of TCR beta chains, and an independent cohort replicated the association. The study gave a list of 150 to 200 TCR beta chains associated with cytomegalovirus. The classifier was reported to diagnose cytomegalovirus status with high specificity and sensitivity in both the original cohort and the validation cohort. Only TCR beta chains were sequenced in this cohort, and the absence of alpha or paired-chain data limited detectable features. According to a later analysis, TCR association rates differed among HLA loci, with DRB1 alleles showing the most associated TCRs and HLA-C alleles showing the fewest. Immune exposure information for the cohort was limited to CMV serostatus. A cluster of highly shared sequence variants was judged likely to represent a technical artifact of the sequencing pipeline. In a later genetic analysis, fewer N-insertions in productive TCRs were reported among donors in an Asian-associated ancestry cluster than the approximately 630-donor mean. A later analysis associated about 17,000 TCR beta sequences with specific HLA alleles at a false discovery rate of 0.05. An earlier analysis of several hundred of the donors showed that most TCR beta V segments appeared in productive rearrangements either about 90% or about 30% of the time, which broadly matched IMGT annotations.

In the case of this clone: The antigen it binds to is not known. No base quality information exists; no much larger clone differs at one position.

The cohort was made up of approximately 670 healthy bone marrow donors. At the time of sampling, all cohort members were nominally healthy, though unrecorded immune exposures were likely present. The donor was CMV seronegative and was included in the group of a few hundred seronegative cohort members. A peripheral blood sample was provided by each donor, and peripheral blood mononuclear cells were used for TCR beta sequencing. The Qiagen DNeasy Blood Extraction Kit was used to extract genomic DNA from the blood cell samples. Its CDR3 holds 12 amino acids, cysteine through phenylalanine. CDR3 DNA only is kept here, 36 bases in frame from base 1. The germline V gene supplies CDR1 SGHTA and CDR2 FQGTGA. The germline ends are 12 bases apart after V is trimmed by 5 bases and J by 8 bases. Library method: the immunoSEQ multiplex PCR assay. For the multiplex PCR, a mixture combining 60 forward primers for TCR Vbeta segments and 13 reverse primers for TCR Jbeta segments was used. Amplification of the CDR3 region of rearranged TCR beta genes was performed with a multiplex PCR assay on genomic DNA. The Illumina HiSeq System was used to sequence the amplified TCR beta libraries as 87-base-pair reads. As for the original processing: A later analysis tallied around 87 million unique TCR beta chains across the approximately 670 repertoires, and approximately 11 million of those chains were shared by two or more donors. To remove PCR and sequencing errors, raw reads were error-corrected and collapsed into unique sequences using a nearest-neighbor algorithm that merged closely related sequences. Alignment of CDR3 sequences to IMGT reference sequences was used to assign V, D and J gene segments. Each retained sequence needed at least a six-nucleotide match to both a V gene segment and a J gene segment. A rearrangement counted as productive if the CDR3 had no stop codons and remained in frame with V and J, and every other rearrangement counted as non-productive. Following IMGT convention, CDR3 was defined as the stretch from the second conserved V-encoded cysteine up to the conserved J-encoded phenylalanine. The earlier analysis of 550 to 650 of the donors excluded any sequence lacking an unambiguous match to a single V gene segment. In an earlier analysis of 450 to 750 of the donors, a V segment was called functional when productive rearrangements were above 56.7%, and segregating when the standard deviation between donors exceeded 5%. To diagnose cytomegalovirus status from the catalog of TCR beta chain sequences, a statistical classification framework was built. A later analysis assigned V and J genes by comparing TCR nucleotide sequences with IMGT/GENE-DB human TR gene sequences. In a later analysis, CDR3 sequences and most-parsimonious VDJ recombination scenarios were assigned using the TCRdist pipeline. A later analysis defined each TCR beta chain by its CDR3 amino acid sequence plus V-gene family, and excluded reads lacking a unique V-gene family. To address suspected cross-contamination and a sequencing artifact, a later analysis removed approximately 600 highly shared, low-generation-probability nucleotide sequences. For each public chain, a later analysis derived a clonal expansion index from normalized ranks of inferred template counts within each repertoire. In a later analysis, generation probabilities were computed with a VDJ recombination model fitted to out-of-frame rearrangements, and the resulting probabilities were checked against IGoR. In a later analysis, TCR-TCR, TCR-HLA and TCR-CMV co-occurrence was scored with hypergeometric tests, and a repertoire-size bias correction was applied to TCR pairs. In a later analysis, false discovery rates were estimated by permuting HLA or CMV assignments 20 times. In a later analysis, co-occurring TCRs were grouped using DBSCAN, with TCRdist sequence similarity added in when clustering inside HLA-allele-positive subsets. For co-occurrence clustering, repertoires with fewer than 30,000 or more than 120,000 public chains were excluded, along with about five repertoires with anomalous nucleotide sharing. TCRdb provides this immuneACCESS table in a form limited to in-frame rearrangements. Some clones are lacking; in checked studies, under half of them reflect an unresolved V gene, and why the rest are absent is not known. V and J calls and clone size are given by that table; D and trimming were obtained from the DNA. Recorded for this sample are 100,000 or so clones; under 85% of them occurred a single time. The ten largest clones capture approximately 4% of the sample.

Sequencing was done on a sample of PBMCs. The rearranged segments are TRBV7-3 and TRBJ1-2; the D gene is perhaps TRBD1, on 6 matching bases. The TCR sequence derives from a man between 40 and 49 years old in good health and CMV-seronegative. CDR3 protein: CASSPGQSGYTF. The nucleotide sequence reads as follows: TGTGCCAGCAGCCCAGGACAGAGCGGCTACACCTTC.